The TCR beta chain described here comes from a study of shared clonotypes between healthy human individuals. Measured with immunoSEQ multiplex PCR; TCRdb has only the in-frame clones, and not every one. The data show about 2.4 million clones, approximately 92% seen once. There are a few counts of this clone. No antigen is known for it. Per the germline V gene, CDR1 is SQVTM and CDR2 is ANQGSEA. The V end lost 3 bases, the J end lost 4 bases, and 12 bases lay between the germline ends. The length of the CDR3 is 13 residues. Notes on the study in general: When compared with the clonotypes that were shared by all four sorted-subset donors, the non-shared clonotypes turned out to have lower generation probabilities.

Partitioning of CD4+ cells yielded a CD45RA+ naive subset and a CD45RA-negative memory subset. Sequenced material: naive CD4+ T cells sorted from blood. As to subset: CD45RA+ positively selected. The chain carries TRBV29-1 and TRBJ1-1; no clear D. The clonotype comes from a man aged 18 to 35 in good health. CDR3 sequence reads: CSVEGQARTEAFF. The CDR3 DNA is TGCAGCGTTGAGGGCCAGGCACGCACTGAAGCTTTCTTT. Supplemented by reference TRBV29-1 and TRBJ1-1, the full variable domain reads SAVISQKPSRDICQRGTSLTIQCQVDSQVTMMFWYRQQPGQSLTLIATANQGSEATYESGFVIDKFPISRPNLTFSTLTVSNMSPEDSSIYLCSVEGQARTEAFFGQGTRLTVV.